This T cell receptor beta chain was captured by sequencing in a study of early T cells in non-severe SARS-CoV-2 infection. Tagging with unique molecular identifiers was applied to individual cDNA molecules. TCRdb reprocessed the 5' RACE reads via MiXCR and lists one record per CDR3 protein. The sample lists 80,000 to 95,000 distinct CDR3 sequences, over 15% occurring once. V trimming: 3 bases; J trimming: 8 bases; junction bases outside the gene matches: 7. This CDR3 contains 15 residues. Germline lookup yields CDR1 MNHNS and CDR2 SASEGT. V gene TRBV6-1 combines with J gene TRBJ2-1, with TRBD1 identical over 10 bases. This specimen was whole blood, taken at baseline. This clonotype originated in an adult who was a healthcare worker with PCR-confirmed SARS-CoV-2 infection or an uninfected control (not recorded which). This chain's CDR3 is CASSEPGQGFYEQFF. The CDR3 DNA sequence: TGTGCCAGCAGTGAGCCGGGACAGGGGTTTTATGAGCAGTTCTTC.